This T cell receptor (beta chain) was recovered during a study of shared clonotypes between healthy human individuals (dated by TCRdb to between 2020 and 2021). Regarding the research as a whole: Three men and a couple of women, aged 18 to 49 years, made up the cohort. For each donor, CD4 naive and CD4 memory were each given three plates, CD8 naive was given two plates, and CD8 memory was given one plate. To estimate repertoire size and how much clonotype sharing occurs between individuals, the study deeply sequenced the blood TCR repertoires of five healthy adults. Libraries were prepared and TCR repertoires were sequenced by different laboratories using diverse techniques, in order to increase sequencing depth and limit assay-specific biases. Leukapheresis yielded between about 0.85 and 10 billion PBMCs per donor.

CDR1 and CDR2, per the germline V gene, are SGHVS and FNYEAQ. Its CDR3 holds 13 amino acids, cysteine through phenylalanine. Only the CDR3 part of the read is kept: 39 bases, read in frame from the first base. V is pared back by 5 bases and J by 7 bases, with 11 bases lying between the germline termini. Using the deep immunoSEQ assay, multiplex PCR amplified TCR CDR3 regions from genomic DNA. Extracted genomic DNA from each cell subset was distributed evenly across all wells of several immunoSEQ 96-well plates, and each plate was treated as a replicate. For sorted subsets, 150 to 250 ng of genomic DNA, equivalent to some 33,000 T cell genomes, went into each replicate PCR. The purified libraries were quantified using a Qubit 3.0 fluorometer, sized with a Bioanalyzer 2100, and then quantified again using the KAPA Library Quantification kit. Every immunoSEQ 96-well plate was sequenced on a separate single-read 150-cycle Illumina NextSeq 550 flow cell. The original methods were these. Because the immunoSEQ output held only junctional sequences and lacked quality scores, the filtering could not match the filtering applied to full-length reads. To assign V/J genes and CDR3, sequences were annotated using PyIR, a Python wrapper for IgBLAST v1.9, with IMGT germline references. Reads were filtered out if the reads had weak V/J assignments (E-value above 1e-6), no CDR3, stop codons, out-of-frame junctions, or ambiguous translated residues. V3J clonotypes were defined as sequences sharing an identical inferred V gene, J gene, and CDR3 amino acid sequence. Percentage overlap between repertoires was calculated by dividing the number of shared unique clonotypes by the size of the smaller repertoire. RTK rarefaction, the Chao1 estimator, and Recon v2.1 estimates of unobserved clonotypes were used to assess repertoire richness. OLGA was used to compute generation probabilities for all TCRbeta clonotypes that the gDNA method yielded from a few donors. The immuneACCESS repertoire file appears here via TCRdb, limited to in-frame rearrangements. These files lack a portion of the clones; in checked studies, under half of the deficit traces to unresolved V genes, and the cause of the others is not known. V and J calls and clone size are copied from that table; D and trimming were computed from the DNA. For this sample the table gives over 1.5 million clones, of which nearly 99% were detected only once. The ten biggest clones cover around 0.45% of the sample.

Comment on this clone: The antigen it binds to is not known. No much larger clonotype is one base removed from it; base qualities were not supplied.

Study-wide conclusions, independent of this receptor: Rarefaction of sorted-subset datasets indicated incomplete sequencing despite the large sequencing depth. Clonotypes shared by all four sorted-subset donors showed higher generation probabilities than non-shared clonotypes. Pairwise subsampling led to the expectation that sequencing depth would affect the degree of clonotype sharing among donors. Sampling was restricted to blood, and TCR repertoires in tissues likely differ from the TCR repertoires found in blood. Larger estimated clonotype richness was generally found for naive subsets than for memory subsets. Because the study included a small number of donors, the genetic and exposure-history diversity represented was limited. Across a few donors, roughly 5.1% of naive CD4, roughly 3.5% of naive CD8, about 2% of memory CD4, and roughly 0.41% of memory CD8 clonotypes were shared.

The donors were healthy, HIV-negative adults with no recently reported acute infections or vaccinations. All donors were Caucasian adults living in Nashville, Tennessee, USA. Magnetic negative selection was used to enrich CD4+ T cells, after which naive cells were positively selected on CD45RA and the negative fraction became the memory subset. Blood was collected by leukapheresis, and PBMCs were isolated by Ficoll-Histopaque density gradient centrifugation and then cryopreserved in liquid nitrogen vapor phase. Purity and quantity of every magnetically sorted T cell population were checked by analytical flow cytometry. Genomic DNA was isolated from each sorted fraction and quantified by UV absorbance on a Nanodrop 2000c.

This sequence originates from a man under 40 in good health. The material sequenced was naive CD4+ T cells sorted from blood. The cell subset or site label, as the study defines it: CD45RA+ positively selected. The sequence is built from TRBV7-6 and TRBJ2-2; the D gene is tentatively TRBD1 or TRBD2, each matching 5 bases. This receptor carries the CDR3 CASSTQGRGELFF. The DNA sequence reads TGTGCCAGCAGCACTCAGGGACGCGGGGAGCTGTTTTTT.